This T cell receptor beta chain was recorded in a study of blood T cell repertoires in COVID-19. About the study: In each case, the material was cDNA or gDNA derived from T cells, B-cell-depleted T cells, or PBMCs.

As processed by the authors: How many nucleated cells were present was estimated from reference gene primer amplification. Sequenced by immunoSEQ multiplex PCR; TCRdb stores in-frame clones only, minus some. V and J calls and clone size are copied from that table; D and trimming were computed from the DNA. In the table there are fewer than 250,000 clones, 80% to 90% of which are singletons. Looked up from germline, CDR1 is LGHNA and CDR2 is YSLEER. Unmatched junction bases numbered 5, after V lost 1 base and J lost 3 bases. This CDR3 spans 15 amino acids. Patients of the Seattle cohort, enrolled during active infection, were followed longitudinally.

The sequence was obtained from a woman aged 80 or older with COVID-19, enrolled during active disease. J is TRBJ1-2 and V is TRBV4-3; the match to TRBD1 covers 7 bases. Sequenced sample: peripheral blood. CDR3 coding DNA: TGCGCCAGCAGCCAAGGGACAGGTTTTGACTATGGCTACACCTTC. It codes for CASSQGTGFDYGYTF.